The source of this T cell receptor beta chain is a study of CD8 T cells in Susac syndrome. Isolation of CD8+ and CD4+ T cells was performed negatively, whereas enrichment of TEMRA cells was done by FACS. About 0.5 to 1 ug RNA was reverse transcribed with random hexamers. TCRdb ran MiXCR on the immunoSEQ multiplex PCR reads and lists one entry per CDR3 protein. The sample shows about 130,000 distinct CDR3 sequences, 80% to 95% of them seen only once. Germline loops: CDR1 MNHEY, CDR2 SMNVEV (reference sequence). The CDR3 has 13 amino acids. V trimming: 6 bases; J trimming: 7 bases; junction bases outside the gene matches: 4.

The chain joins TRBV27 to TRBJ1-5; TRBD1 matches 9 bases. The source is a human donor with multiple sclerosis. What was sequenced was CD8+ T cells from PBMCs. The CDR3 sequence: CASRTGGGQPQHF. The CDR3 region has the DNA TGTGCCAGCAGGACAGGGGGTGGACAGCCCCAGCATTTT.